The 13 T cell receptor beta chains below were found in one sample sequenced in a study of T-cell reconstitution after alpha-beta-depleted transplantation in children. The authors prepared the TCRbeta library with unique molecular identifiers. TCRdb recomputed calls from the PCR reads with MiXCR, one row per CDR3 protein. The repertoire holds about 350,000 distinct CDR3 sequences, with around 15% as singletons. Source: PBMCs, mostly from graft donor cells, taken 360 days after TCRalphabeta/CD19-depleted stem cell transplant. The source is a male patient under 10 years old who had a stem cell transplant for acute lymphoblastic leukemia, so the T cells may come from the graft donor.

As concerns this clonotype: The junction does not match germline at one end; this may be a read error. This chain links TRBV28 with TRBJ2-5, with D possibly matching TRBD2 (6 bases). This CDR3 has 15 residues. The germline CDR1 and CDR2 sequences are MDHEN and SYDVKM. This CDR3 reads CASSSPLTLGQTGDF. Written as DNA, the CDR3 is TGTGCCAGCAGTTCGCCCCTCACTTTGGGCCAAACGGGGGACTTC.

The chain combines TRBV9 with TRBJ1-1, with 7 bases identical to TRBD1. Per the germline V gene, CDR1 is SGDLS and CDR2 is YYNGEE. V shed 3 bases, J shed 6 bases, and the junction held 8 bases outside the gene matches. The CDR3 runs to 14 residues. The chain's CDR3 is CASSAQTGEAEAFF. CDR3 bases: TGTGCCAGCAGCGCCCAAACAGGGGAGGCTGAAGCTTTCTTT.

This clonotype has more than one count but fewer than ten. As DNA, the CDR3 is TGCAGTGCCACTTCCCGGGGACGAGGCTTGTACACCGGGGAGCTGTTTTTT. This gives the protein CSATSRGRGLYTGELFF. The chain carries TRBV20-1 and TRBJ2-2; tentatively, D is TRBD1 or TRBD2 (5 bases each). CDR1 and CDR2 from the germline V gene are DFQATT and SNEGSKA (reference sequence). The CDR3 consists of 17 residues. V lost 6 bases and J 3 bases, leaving 23 bases between the germline ends.

This clonotype was detected only a few times. The rearrangement links TRBV20-1 to TRBJ2-7, with unresolved D. The CDR3 is 13 residues long. Trimming stripped 3 bases from V and 2 bases from J, with 11 bases between. Germline CDR1 reads DFQATT; CDR2 reads SNEGSKA (reference sequence). The CDR3 is CSASMIRTYEQYF. In nucleotides, the CDR3 is TGCAGTGCTAGTATGATCAGGACCTACGAGCAGTACTTC.

This clonotype was seen many times. The chain employs TRBV20-1 and TRBJ2-7, with 9 bases fitting TRBD1. The junction had 2 bases not matched to a gene; V was cut back by 3 bases and J by 2 bases. This CDR3 has 13 residues. Germline CDR1 and CDR2: DFQATT and SNEGSKA (reference sequence). The CDR3: CSARGDRAYEQYF. CDR3 nucleotides: TGCAGTGCTAGGGGGGACAGGGCCTACGAGCAGTACTTC.

This clonotype came up a few times. The chain couples TRBV12-3 or TRBV12-4 to TRBJ2-7, with 10 bases lining up with TRBD1. There are 16 residues in the CDR3. The V segment lost 1 base and the J segment 7 bases; nucleotides outside the gene matches: 10. The CDR3: CASSLGWTGGKLEQYF. CDR3 DNA sequence: TGTGCCAGCAGTTTAGGTTGGACAGGGGGTAAGTTGGAGCAGTACTTC.

This clonotype was detected ten times or more. This sequence joins TRBV6-4 and TRBJ2-1, with D possibly being TRBD1 (6 bases). Trimming took 6 bases from V and 9 from J, leaving 15 bases between them. CDR3 length: 13 amino acids. Germline CDR1 reads MRHNA; CDR2 reads SNTAGT. For the CDR3, the DNA is TGTGCCAGCAGCTTGGACAGTTTAAGTGAGCAGTTCTTC. Translation: CASSLDSLSEQFF.

This clonotype was observed many times. The rearrangement uses TRBV6-5 and TRBJ2-7; TRBD1 matches 9 bases. Trimming removed 4 bases from V and 5 bases from J; junction bases left unmatched: 9. Germline CDR1 MNHEY, CDR2 SVGAGI. The CDR3 sequence is 15 residues long. CDR3 coding DNA: TGTGCCAGCAGTTCACCGGGACAGGGACGCCACGAGCAGTACTTC. As protein: CASSSPGQGRHEQYF.

At least ten counts were recorded for this clonotype. CDR3 loop: CSVVTWVGQAFF. DNA for the CDR3: TGCAGCGTTGTGACCTGGGTCGGACAAGCTTTCTTT. The V and J genes are TRBV29-1 and TRBJ1-1, with no clear D. V was trimmed by 4 bases and J by 9 bases, leaving 15 bases between them. The CDR3 runs to 12 residues. The V gene's germline CDR1 is SQVTM and CDR2 ANQGSEA. Full variable domain (remainder filled in from reference TRBV29-1 and TRBJ1-1): SAVISQKPSRDICQRGTSLTIQCQVDSQVTMMFWYRQQPGQSLTLIATANQGSEATYESGFVIDKFPISRPNLTFSTLTVSNMSPEDSSIYLCSVVTWVGQAFFGQGTRLTVV.

The genes are TRBV21-1 and TRBJ1-2. TRBV21-1 is a pseudogene segment. The CDR3 contains 13 residues. The chain's CDR3 is CASSKLRLGGYTF. CDR3 nucleotides: TGTGCCAGCAGCAAACTTCGCTTGGGGGGCTACACCTTC.

As concerns this clonotype: A much larger clone is a single base away; this may be a read error. J is TRBJ2-1 and V is TRBV27; no clear D gene. CDR1 is MNHEY, CDR2 SMNVEV, per germline (reference sequence). This CDR3 has 13 amino acids. The CDR3 DNA is TGTGCCAGCAGTTTAGTCGCCCAAAATGAGCAGCTCTTC. Amino acid sequence: CASSLVAQNEQLF.

This clonotype was observed a handful of times. This chain links TRBV29-1 with TRBJ2-1; D is unclear. CDR3 length: 14 amino acids. V shed 3 bases and J shed 2 bases, with 11 bases lying between them. From germline, CDR1 is SQVTM and CDR2 ANQGSEA. The DNA for the CDR3 is TGCAGCGTTGAGCGGCGTCTAGCCTACAATGAGCAGTTCTTC. It translates to CSVERRLAYNEQFF.

This clonotype turned up a few times. This chain uses TRBV28 with TRBJ2-7; D gene unclear. V was pared by 7 bases and J by 2 bases, with 15 bases between. CDR1 MDHEN and CDR2 SYDVKM come from the germline V gene. CDR3 size: 14 residues. The DNA for the CDR3 is TGTGCCAGCAAGGATCGCGGTCATCCCTACGAGCAGTACTTC. Protein: CASKDRGHPYEQYF. Using reference TRBV28 and TRBJ2-7 for the parts outside the CDR3, the full variable domain is DVKVTQSSRYLVKRTGEKVFLECVQDMDHENMFWYRQDPGLGLRLIYFSYDVKMKEKGDIPEGYSVSREKKERFSLILESASTNQTSMYLCASKDRGHPYEQYFGPGTRLTVT.